This T cell receptor (beta chain) derives from a study of early T cells in non-severe SARS-CoV-2 infection (dated by TCRdb to the early 2020s). At the level of the whole study: Because TCR sequencing relied on bulk RNA taken from unsorted whole blood, pairing of alpha and beta chains was not possible. Results and caveats for the whole study, not just this receptor: VDJdb matching was skewed toward anti-spike CD8 responses and likely underestimated virus-specific expansions, missing private and CD4 specificities.

Libraries were constructed by 5' RACE. Sequencing was performed on a NextSeq 500. In the TCR library protocol, unique molecular identifiers were attached to individual cDNA molecules to correct for PCR bias and sequencing error. Both TCR alpha and beta chains were sequenced, and tight co-correlation was observed between alpha and beta sequence abundances in each sample. As for the original processing: Decombinator V4 was used to annotate the V gene, J gene and CDR3 of the TCR sequences. TCRs were defined as expanded if a significant change between any two time points was detected under a Poisson model with p below 0.0001. TCR abundances were normalised to the total number of TCRs sequenced per sample and expressed as counts per million. TRAV1-2 paired with TRAJ12, TRAJ20 or TRAJ33 defined MAIT TCRs, while TRAV10 paired with TRAJ18 defined iNKT TCRs. VDJdb, accessed 1 November 2021, was searched for CMV, EBV and SARS-CoV-2 annotated TCRs, with TCRs annotated for multiple antigens excluded. Starting from the raw public reads, TCRdb applied fastp trimming at Q25, assembled clones with MiXCR and retained in-frame beta chains. When rows share a CDR3 protein, they turn into one entry using the most common DNA and genes. For this entry, the V and J calls and clone size follow TCRdb and not the study's own pipeline. In all, the sample holds 40,000 to 45,000 distinct CDR3 sequences, and less than 15% of those were seen once. The ten largest clones capture more than 15% of the sample.

The CDR3 contains 17 residues, cysteine and phenylalanine counted. Only CDR3 DNA remains: 51 bases, in frame from the first base. Reading the germline V gene (reference sequence) gives CDR1 PRHDT and CDR2 FYEKMQ. Germline trimming: 4 bases from V, 4 bases from J; junction bases outside gene matches: 11. This was a case-control study nested in a cohort of healthcare workers in London, UK, who had nasopharyngeal swab PCR tests and blood samples taken every week. Healthcare workers were recruited during the week of the UK lockdown, between 23 and 31 March 2020, and followed weekly for up to 16 weeks. Note on this clonotype: The antigen it recognizes is unknown. No base quality values were provided; no much bigger clone lies one nucleotide off.

What was sequenced was whole blood. The rearrangement combines TRBV13 with TRBJ2-3; 10 of the junction bases match TRBD2. The TCR comes from an adult who was a healthcare worker with PCR-confirmed SARS-CoV-2 infection or an uninfected control (not recorded which). The DNA sequence is given as TGTGCCAGCAGCTGGCTAGCGGGAGAGATCCACCCAGATACGCAGTATTTT. This translates into CASSWLAGEIHPDTQYF. Extended through the reference TRBV13 and TRBJ2-3 proteins, this CDR3 yields the full variable domain: AAGVIQSPRHLIKEKRETATLKCYPIPRHDTVYWYQQGPGQDPQFLISFYEKMQSDKGSIPDRFSAQQFSDYHSELNMSSLELGDSALYFCASSWLAGEIHPDTQYFGPGTRLTVL.